These T cell receptor beta chains were read from a single sample in a study of cytomegalovirus exposure and HLA in healthy donors. Sequencing was performed with immunoSEQ multiplex PCR; in TCRdb, only in-frame clones are kept and a portion is missing. This sample yields 110,000 to 150,000 clones, of which around 78% are seen a single time; about 2.2% belongs to the top ten. The specimen sequenced was PBMCs. The receptors were gathered from a woman younger than 35 in good health and CMV-seropositive. Each CDR3 is given with its conserved first and last residue. The D gene is left open where the match is weak. Clone size is shown for a subset of rows, as once, few, many or a class of expanded clone.

D: NA; size: NA; V: TRBV7-9; J: TRBJ1-1; DNA: TGTGCCAGCAGCTCAAACAGGGTCCAGAACACTGAAGCTTTCTTT; CDR3: CASSSNRVQNTEAFF
D: TRBD1; size: NA; V: TRBV2; J: TRBJ2-7; DNA: TGTGCCAGTCAGGGGGTTTCCTACGAGCAGTACTTC; CDR3: CASQGVSYEQYF
D: NA; size: few; V: TRBV6-1; J: TRBJ1-5; DNA: TGTGCCAGCAGTGAAAGCCCTCGGGGAAGGGGAGGTAATCAGCCCCAGCATTTT; CDR3: CASSESPRGRGGNQPQHF
D: NA; size: NA; V: TRBV7-8; J: TRBJ2-7; DNA: TGTGCCAGCAGCTTAGGCCCAGAAATGTACGAGCAGTACTTC; CDR3: CASSLGPEMYEQYF
D: NA; size: NA; V: TRBV19; J: TRBJ2-4; DNA: TGTGCCAGTAGTATGGGGGGGCGGGGGTTGGGCATTCAGTACTTC; CDR3: CASSMGGRGLGIQYF
D: NA; size: medium-sized; V: TRBV6-6; J: TRBJ1-4; DNA: TGTGCCAGCAGCCGGACAGAGAATGAAAAACTGTTTTTT; CDR3: CASSRTENEKLFF
D: NA; size: NA; V: TRBV4-1; J: TRBJ2-7; DNA: TGCGCCAGCAGCCAGGTGAACCAAGCTAGCGAGCAGTACTTC; CDR3: CASSQVNQASEQYF
D: NA; size: NA; V: TRBV6-1; J: TRBJ2-7; DNA: TGTGCCAGCTGTCTCACAGACAGATCCTACGAGCAGTACTTC; CDR3: CASCLTDRSYEQYF
D: NA; size: NA; V: TRBV12-1; J: TRBJ1-5; DNA: TGTGCCAGCAGCCTTACAAGGAGGAGCAGCAATCAGCCCCAGCATTTT; CDR3: CASSLTRRSSNQPQHF
D: TRBD1; size: NA; V: TRBV4-1; J: TRBJ2-7; DNA: TGCGCCAGCAGCCAAGATGTTCGTTTCACAGGGGGGTTTGGCGAGCAGTACTTC; CDR3: CASSQDVRFTGGFGEQYF
D: NA; size: NA; V: TRBV29-1; J: TRBJ2-5; DNA: TGCAGCGTTGAAGAGGGCGCCTTAACTCAAGAGACCCAGTACTTC; CDR3: CSVEEGALTQETQYF
D: NA; size: once; V: TRBV7-9; J: TRBJ2-1; DNA: TGTGCCAGCAGCTCACACCGGATACCGGGGGGCTCCATGGATGAGCAGTTCTTC; CDR3: CASSSHRIPGGSMDEQFF
D: NA; size: NA; V: TRBV5-5; J: TRBJ1-4; DNA: TGTGCCAGCAGCTTGGTTCCCCTATCGGGGGAAAAACTGTTTTTT; CDR3: CASSLVPLSGEKLFF
D: TRBD1; size: NA; V: TRBV6-5; J: TRBJ1-2; DNA: TGTGCCAGCAGTTCCGGACAGGCCTATGGCTACACCTTC; CDR3: CASSSGQAYGYTF
D: TRBD1; size: NA; V: TRBV10-3; J: TRBJ1-5; DNA: TGTGCCATCAGTGGGGGACAGGGATCGTCCGCGAATCAGCCCCAGCATTTT; CDR3: CAISGGQGSSANQPQHF
D: TRBD1; size: NA; V: TRBV7-8; J: TRBJ1-3; DNA: TGTGCCAGCAGCTCCCGGACAGGGTCTGGAAACACCATATATTTT; CDR3: CASSSRTGSGNTIYF
D: NA; size: NA; V: TRBV19; J: TRBJ1-5; DNA: TGTGCCAGCAGTATAGTGGGGGCTCAAAATCAGCCCCAGCATTTT; CDR3: CASSIVGAQNQPQHF
D: NA; size: few; V: TRBV2; J: TRBJ1-1; DNA: TGTGCCAGCAGTGAAGTCTACCGTAACACTGAAGCTTTCTTT; CDR3: CASSEVYRNTEAFF
D: TRBD1; size: NA; V: TRBV7-8; J: TRBJ1-3; DNA: TGTGCCAGCAGCTCGCAGGGGGGCTTCGGAAACACCATATATTTT; CDR3: CASSSQGGFGNTIYF
D: TRBD2; size: few; V: TRBV5-1; J: TRBJ2-1; DNA: TGCGCCAGCAGCTTCATAGCGGGGGGTCGGGATGAGCAGTTCTTC; CDR3: CASSFIAGGRDEQFF
D: TRBD2; size: NA; V: TRBV2; J: TRBJ2-7; DNA: TGTGCCAGCAAGGGAGGGAACCCCTACGAGCAGTACTTC; CDR3: CASKGGNPYEQYF
D: TRBD1; size: NA; V: TRBV2; J: TRBJ1-5; DNA: TGTGCCAGCGAGGGACAGCCGAATCAGCCCCAGCATTTT; CDR3: CASEGQPNQPQHF
D: TRBD1; size: few; V: TRBV5-4; J: TRBJ1-1; DNA: TGCGCCAGCAGCCAAAAGCTGGACAGGGGCTTGAACACTGAAGCTTTCTTT; CDR3: CASSQKLDRGLNTEAFF
D: TRBD1; size: NA; V: TRBV7-9; J: TRBJ2-5; DNA: TGTGCCAGCCGGGGCACAGGGGAGGAGACCCAGTACTTC; CDR3: CASRGTGEETQYF
D: NA; size: NA; V: TRBV6-1; J: TRBJ2-5; DNA: TGTGCCAGCACGACGAGCGGTGTAGAGACCCAGTACTTC; CDR3: CASTTSGVETQYF
D: TRBD2; size: NA; V: TRBV19; J: TRBJ2-5; DNA: TGTGCCAGTAGTATAGGGGGACTAGCGAGAGAGACCCAGTACTTC; CDR3: CASSIGGLARETQYF
D: NA; size: NA; V: TRBV5-6; J: TRBJ2-1; DNA: TGTGCCAGCAGCTTGCAGGGTTGGGGGGACAATGAGCAGTTCTTC; CDR3: CASSLQGWGDNEQFF
D: NA; size: NA; V: TRBV5-4; J: TRBJ1-1; DNA: TGTGCCACCTCGAATGCAGGGAACACTGAAGCTTTCTTT; CDR3: CATSNAGNTEAFF
D: TRBD1; size: NA; V: TRBV19; J: TRBJ1-4; DNA: TGTGCCAGCACCTCCGGGACAGGGAATTATGAAAAACTGTTTTTT; CDR3: CASTSGTGNYEKLFF
D: NA; size: NA; V: TRBV5-6; J: TRBJ1-2; DNA: TGTGCCAGCAGTATTACGGACTATGGCTACACCTTC; CDR3: CASSITDYGYTF
D: NA; size: NA; V: TRBV19; J: TRBJ2-1; DNA: TGTGCCAGTAGCAGGGGCCCCTACAATGAGCAGTTCTTC; CDR3: CASSRGPYNEQFF
D: TRBD1; size: once; V: TRBV19; J: TRBJ2-4; DNA: TGTGCCAGTAGTAGGGTGGGGACAGGTGGAGATATAGCCAAAAACATTCAGTACTTC; CDR3: CASSRVGTGGDIAKNIQYF
D: NA; size: few; V: TRBV2; J: TRBJ1-6; DNA: TGTGCCAGCAGTACCGGTGGTGATAATTCACCCCTCCACTTT; CDR3: CASSTGGDNSPLHF
D: TRBD1; size: NA; V: TRBV5-4; J: TRBJ1-2; DNA: TGTGCCAGCAGCTTGGTGCCAGGGGGTAGCTATGGCTACACCTTC; CDR3: CASSLVPGGSYGYTF
D: TRBD1; size: NA; V: TRBV27; J: TRBJ1-1; DNA: TGTGCCAGCAGCCTTCGAGGGGGCTTGAACACTGAAGCTTTCTTT; CDR3: CASSLRGGLNTEAFF
D: NA; size: once; V: TRBV5-1; J: TRBJ1-1; DNA: TGCGCCAGCAGCTGGGGTTCAGGGGTGGAGGCTGAAGCTTTCTTT; CDR3: CASSWGSGVEAEAFF
D: NA; size: few; V: TRBV18; J: TRBJ2-7; DNA: TGTGCCAGCTCACCGGAGGGACGGGTGGGCACCGAGCAGTACTTC; CDR3: CASSPEGRVGTEQYF
D: TRBD1; size: NA; V: TRBV14; J: TRBJ2-7; DNA: TGTGCCAGCAGCCCGACAGGGTCTCTCTACGAGCAGTACTTC; CDR3: CASSPTGSLYEQYF
D: NA; size: few; V: TRBV5-4; J: TRBJ2-7; DNA: TGTGCCAGCAGCTCGGACCCGGGATTTACTTTCGACGAGCAGTACTTC; CDR3: CASSSDPGFTFDEQYF
D: NA; size: NA; V: TRBV20-1; J: TRBJ2-7; DNA: TGCAGTGCTAGTATAGCCTACGAGCAGTACTTC; CDR3: CSASIAYEQYF
D: TRBD2; size: NA; V: TRBV9; J: TRBJ2-7; DNA: TGTGCCAGCAGCTCTTCTCCGGGACTAGCGGGGTCCGAGCAGTACTTC; CDR3: CASSSSPGLAGSEQYF
D: TRBD1; size: NA; V: TRBV7-2; J: TRBJ1-2; DNA: TGTGCCAGCAGCTTATTAGACAGGGGCCAGGGTGGCTACACCTTC; CDR3: CASSLLDRGQGGYTF
D: NA; size: few; V: TRBV11-1; J: TRBJ1-2; DNA: TGTGCCAGCAGCTCCATAGGGGGAAGGAGGATCTATGGCTACACCTTC; CDR3: CASSSIGGRRIYGYTF
D: NA; size: few; V: TRBV25-1; J: TRBJ1-2; DNA: TGTGCCAGCAGTGAAGCAGGGTCCTATGGCTACACCTTC; CDR3: CASSEAGSYGYTF
D: NA; size: NA; V: TRBV29-1; J: TRBJ1-4; DNA: TGCAGCGTCCGACCCGGGGAGGGTGAAAAACTGTTTTTT; CDR3: CSVRPGEGEKLFF
D: TRBD2; size: few; V: TRBV28; J: TRBJ2-7; DNA: TGTGCCAGCAGTTTAAGGGCGGGGGGCCTCTCCTACGAGCAGTACTTC; CDR3: CASSLRAGGLSYEQYF
D: TRBD1; size: NA; V: TRBV19; J: TRBJ2-2; DNA: TGTGCCAGTAGTAAAGGGGGGACAGGGACCGGGGAGCTGTTTTTT; CDR3: CASSKGGTGTGELFF
D: NA; size: NA; V: TRBV2; J: TRBJ2-7; DNA: TGTGCCAGCGAACAGGATCGGTACGAGCAGTACTTC; CDR3: CASEQDRYEQYF
D: TRBD2; size: NA; V: TRBV6-1; J: TRBJ2-2; DNA: TGTGCCAGCAGCTCCGGGGGGGTCCCCGGGGAGCTGTTTTTT; CDR3: CASSSGGVPGELFF
D: NA; size: few; V: TRBV20-1; J: TRBJ1-2; DNA: TGCAGTGCGAGCCGAAGGGGCGGCTACACCTTC; CDR3: CSASRRGGYTF
D: NA; size: NA; V: TRBV7-2; J: TRBJ2-6; DNA: TGTGCCAGCAGCCCTGGACAGTCTGGGGCCAACGTCCTGACTTTC; CDR3: CASSPGQSGANVLTF
D: TRBD1; size: few; V: TRBV25-1; J: TRBJ2-3; DNA: TGTGCCAGCAGTTGGACAGGCCAATTAGATACGCAGTATTTT; CDR3: CASSWTGQLDTQYF
D: TRBD2; size: NA; V: TRBV4-2; J: TRBJ2-5; DNA: TGTGCCAGCAGCGCCGGGACTAGCGGGGGTGAAGAGACCCAGTACTTC; CDR3: CASSAGTSGGEETQYF
D: TRBD2; size: NA; V: TRBV28; J: TRBJ2-7; DNA: TGTGCCAGCTCGTACGGGGGGGCCAGAACCTACGAGCAGTACTTC; CDR3: CASSYGGARTYEQYF
D: TRBD1; size: once; V: TRBV5-4; J: TRBJ1-5; DNA: TGTGCCAGCAGCCCGGACAGGGGACCCTATCAGCCCCAGCATTTT; CDR3: CASSPDRGPYQPQHF
D: TRBD2; size: NA; V: TRBV18; J: TRBJ2-5; DNA: TGTGCCAGCTCACCAATGACGGGGGGGTTCCAAGAGACCCAGTACTTC; CDR3: CASSPMTGGFQETQYF
D: NA; size: NA; V: TRBV5-5; J: TRBJ1-3; DNA: TGTGCCAGCAGCCCCCTTAGACAGGCTGGCTCTGGAAACACCATATATTTT; CDR3: CASSPLRQAGSGNTIYF
D: TRBD1; size: few; V: TRBV7-9; J: TRBJ1-3; DNA: TGTGCCAGCAGTTCCGGATCTACCCGGGACAGTGGAAACACCATATATTTT; CDR3: CASSSGSTRDSGNTIYF
D: NA; size: NA; V: TRBV5-1; J: TRBJ1-3; DNA: TGCGCCAGCAGCTTGGCCGGAACTATGGGAAACACCATATATTTT; CDR3: CASSLAGTMGNTIYF
D: NA; size: NA; V: TRBV6-4; J: TRBJ2-2; DNA: TGTGCCAGCAGTGAAAACGGGGACACCGGGGAGCTGTTTTTT; CDR3: CASSENGDTGELFF